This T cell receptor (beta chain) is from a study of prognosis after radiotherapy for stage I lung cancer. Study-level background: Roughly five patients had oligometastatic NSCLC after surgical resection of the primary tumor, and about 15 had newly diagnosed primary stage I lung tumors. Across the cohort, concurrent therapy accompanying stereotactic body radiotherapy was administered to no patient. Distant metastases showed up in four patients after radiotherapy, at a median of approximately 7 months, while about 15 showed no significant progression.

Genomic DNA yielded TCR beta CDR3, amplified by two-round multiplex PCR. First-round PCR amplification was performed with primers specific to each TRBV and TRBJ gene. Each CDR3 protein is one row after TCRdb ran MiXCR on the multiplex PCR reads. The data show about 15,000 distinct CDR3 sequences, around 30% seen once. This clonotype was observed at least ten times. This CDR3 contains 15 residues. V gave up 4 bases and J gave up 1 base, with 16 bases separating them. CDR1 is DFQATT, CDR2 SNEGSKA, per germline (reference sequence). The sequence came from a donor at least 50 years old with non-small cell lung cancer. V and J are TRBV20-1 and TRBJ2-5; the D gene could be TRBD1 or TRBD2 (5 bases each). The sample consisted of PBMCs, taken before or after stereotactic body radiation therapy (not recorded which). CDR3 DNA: TGCAGTGCTATACCCCTATTTGGGGGCCAAGAGACCCAGTACTTC. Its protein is CSAIPLFGGQETQYF.